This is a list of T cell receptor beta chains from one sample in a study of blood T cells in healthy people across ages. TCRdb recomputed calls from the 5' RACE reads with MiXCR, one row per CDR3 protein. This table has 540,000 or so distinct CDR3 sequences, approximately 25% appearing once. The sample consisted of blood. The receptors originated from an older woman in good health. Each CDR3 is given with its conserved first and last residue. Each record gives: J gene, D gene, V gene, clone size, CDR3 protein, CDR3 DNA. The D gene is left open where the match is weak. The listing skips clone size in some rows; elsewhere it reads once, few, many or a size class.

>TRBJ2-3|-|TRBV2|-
CASSEWRETTQYF
TGTGCCAGCAGTGAGTGGAGGGAGACTACGCAGTATTTT
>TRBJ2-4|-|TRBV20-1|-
CSASLLMDIQYF
TGCAGTGCTAGCCTCCTAATGGACATTCAGTACTTC
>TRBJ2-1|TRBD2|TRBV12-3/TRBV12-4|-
CASSTGGRYNEQFF
TGTGCCAGCAGCACGGGGGGGCGTTACAATGAGCAGTTCTTC
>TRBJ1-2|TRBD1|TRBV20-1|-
CSARDLGQGISRGYTF
TGCAGTGCTAGAGATTTGGGACAGGGGATTTCGCGCGGCTACACCTTC
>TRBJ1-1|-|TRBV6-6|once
CASSYGGSAEAFF
TGTGCCAGCAGTTACGGAGGGAGCGCTGAAGCTTTCTTT
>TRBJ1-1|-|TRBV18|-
CASSPPSSDEAFF
TGTGCCAGCTCACCACCGTCTTCAGACGAAGCTTTCTTT
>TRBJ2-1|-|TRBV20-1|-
CSARGGRSSYNEQFF
TGCAGTGCTAGAGGGGGCCGGAGCTCCTACAATGAGCAGTTCTTC
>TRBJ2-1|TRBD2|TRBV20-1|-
CSARIAGDPSSYNEQFF
TGCAGTGCTAGAATAGCGGGGGACCCGAGCTCCTACAATGAGCAGTTCTTC
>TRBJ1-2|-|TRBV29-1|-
CSVDLRGWGYTF
TGCAGCGTTGATCTCAGGGGTTGGGGCTACACCTTC
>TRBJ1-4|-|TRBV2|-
CASIEYGRSEKLFF
TGTGCCAGCATAGAGTACGGGCGAAGTGAAAAACTGTTTTTT
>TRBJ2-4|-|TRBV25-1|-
CASSEWGGGVYIQYF
TGTGCCAGCAGTGAATGGGGAGGGGGCGTTTACATTCAGTACTTC
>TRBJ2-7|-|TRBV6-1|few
CASKETGREQYF
TGTGCCAGCAAAGAAACCGGCCGCGAGCAGTACTTC
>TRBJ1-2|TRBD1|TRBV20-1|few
CSAGQGAYGYTF
TGCAGTGCTGGACAGGGGGCATATGGCTACACCTTC
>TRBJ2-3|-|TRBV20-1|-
CSANPGSDTQYF
TGCAGTGCTAACCCGGGGTCAGATACGCAGTATTTT
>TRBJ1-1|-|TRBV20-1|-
CSAPSRGPEAFF
TGCAGTGCCCCGAGCAGGGGTCCTGAAGCTTTCTTT
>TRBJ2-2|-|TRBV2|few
CASSDTGSNTGELFF
TGTGCCAGCAGTGACACAGGATCGAACACCGGGGAGCTGTTTTTT
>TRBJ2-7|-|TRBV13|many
CASSLGWAYEQYF
TGTGCCAGCAGCTTAGGGTGGGCCTACGAGCAGTACTTC
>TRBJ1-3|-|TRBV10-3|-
CAISDSYAGGSGNTIYF
TGTGCCATCAGTGACTCCTACGCGGGAGGCTCTGGAAACACCATATATTTT